This T cell receptor (beta chain) was observed in a study of control samples from healthy donors and cancer patients. TCRdb's copy holds only in-frame clones and misses some; the assay was immunoSEQ multiplex PCR. The sample lists tens of thousands of clones, around 80% occurring once. Per germline, CDR1 MDHEN and CDR2 SYDVKM. V was clipped by 1 base and J by 5 bases, with 26 bases between them. The CDR3 is 19 amino acids. J is TRBJ1-2 and V is TRBV28, with D possibly TRBD1 on 5 matching bases. Sequencing was carried out using blood. This sequence was found in a woman aged 60-75 years in good health. In DNA, the CDR3 is TGTGCCAGCAGTTTATCCCTCGGGGCCCCAGCTTGGTTGGTATATGGCTACACCTTC. Amino acids: CASSLSLGAPAWLVYGYTF.